The text below deals with one T cell receptor (beta chain). Its antigen is unknown. The CDR3 spans 14 residues. Germline-derived CDR1 and CDR2 are KGHSY and FQNENV. V dropped 4 bases and J dropped 3; count of bases not matched to a gene: 5. The time point is: baseline, week 1 (first vaccination visit). Noted treatment: pre-vaccination baseline after standard-of-care therapy. Donors had new WHO grade 3 or 4 IDH1-mutant, ATRX-lost astrocytomas. Data came from immunoSEQ multiplex PCR; TCRdb stores just in-frame clones and leaves some out. This table holds 80,000 to 100,000 clones, about 80% found once. The data were obtained in a study of a mutant IDH1 vaccine in newly diagnosed glioma. Study-level background: The treated group averaged approximately 42 years old and was about 62% male, approximately 38% female. Antecedent treatment encompassed radiotherapy, temozolomide, or their combination; the majority received both. Points from the study as a whole: The occurrence of vaccine-induced immune responses was seen in over 90% of patients.

Source: PBMCs, taken from a glioma patient treated with radiotherapy, temozolomide or both. This TCR came from a man aged 40-49 years with glioma. The V and J genes are TRBV16 and TRBJ2-7; 8 positions agree with TRBD1. For the CDR3, the DNA is TGTGCCAGCAGCCCCCGGGACAGGCTCTACGAGCAGTACTTC. This encodes CASSPRDRLYEQYF.